The TCR beta chain described here comes from a study of blood T cell repertoires in COVID-19. Study information: The United States, Italy and Spain provided the acute and convalescent COVID-19 samples. From T cells, B-cell-depleted T cells, or PBMCs came the material, which was cDNA or gDNA.

Deletions cut 1 base from V and 2 bases from J, with 11 bases between. Germline-derived CDR1 and CDR2 are SGHAT and FQNNGV. The CDR3 loop spans 15 amino acids. Authors' methods: Reference gene primer amplification gave estimated nucleated cell counts. Produced via immunoSEQ multiplex PCR; TCRdb's table is partial and in-frame only. Clone size and the V and J calls come from that table; the DNA yielded D and trimming. This table holds approximately 270,000 clones, 80% to 90% found once. The chain links TRBV11-2 to TRBJ2-5; D might be TRBD2 (6 bases). The receptor was derived from a woman in her 50s who had recovered from COVID-19. Sample: PBMCs or T cells enriched from blood (not recorded which). CDR3 sequence reads: CASSLGAGLQETQYF. The CDR3 DNA reads as TGTGCCAGCAGCTTAGGTGCGGGATTACAAGAGACCCAGTACTTC.